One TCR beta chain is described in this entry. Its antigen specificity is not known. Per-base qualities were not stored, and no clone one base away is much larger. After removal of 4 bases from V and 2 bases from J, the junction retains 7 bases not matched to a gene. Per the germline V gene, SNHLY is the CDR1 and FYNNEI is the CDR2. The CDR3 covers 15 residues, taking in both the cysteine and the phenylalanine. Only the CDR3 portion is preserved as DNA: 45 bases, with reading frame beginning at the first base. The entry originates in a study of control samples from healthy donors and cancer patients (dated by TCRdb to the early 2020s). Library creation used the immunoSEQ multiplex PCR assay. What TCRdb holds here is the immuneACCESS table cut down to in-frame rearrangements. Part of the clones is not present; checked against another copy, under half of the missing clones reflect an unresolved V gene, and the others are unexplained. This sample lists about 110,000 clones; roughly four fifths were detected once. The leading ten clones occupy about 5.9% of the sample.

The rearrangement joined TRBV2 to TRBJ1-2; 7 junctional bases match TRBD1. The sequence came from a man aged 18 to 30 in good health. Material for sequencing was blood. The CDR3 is CASSVYGGGNYGYTF. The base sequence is TGTGCCAGCAGTGTTTATGGAGGGGGCAACTATGGCTACACCTTC.